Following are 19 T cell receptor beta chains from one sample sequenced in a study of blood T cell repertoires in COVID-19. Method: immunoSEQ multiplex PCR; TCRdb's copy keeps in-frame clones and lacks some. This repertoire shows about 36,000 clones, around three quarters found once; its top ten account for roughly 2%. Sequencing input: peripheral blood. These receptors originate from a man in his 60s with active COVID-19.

The CDR3 nucleotides read TGTGCCTGGAGTGTACGGGACAATCAGCCCCAGCATTTT. It is translated as CAWSVRDNQPQHF. The chain employs TRBV30 and TRBJ1-5; D remains unclear. CDR1 and CDR2 from the germline V gene are GTSNPN and SVGIG (reference sequence). The CDR3 runs to 13 residues. With 0 bases removed from V and 3 bases from J, the gap between germline ends came to 6 bases.

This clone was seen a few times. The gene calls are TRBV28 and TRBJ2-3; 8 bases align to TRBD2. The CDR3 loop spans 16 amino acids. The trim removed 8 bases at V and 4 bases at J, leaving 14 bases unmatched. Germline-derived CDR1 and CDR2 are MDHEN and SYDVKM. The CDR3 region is CASYPQAGVGSDTQYF. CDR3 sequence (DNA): TGTGCCAGCTACCCGCAAGCGGGAGTTGGATCAGATACGCAGTATTTT.

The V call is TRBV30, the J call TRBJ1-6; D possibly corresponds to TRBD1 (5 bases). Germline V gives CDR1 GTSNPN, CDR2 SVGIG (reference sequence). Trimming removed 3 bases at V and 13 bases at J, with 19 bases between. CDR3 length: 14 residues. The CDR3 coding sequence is TGTGCCTGGAGCCTAGCGGGACCGGGTCTCCCCCTCCACTTT. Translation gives CAWSLAGPGLPLHF.

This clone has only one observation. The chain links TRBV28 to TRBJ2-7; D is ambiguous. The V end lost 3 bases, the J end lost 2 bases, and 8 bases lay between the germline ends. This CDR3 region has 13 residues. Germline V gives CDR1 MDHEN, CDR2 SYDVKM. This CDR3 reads CASSLSIAYEQYF. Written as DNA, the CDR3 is TGTGCCAGCAGTTTGTCCATTGCCTACGAGCAGTACTTC. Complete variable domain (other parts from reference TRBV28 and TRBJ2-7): DVKVTQSSRYLVKRTGEKVFLECVQDMDHENMFWYRQDPGLGLRLIYFSYDVKMKEKGDIPEGYSVSREKKERFSLILESASTNQTSMYLCASSLSIAYEQYFGPGTRLTVT.

CDR3 in amino acids: CASSPGASGELFF. The CDR3, as DNA: TGTGCCAGCAGTCCAGGGGCCTCCGGGGAGCTGTTTTTT. The rearrangement joins TRBV12-3 or TRBV12-4 to TRBJ2-2, with D possibly being TRBD1 (6 bases). CDR3 length equals 13 residues. Trimming removed 5 bases from V and 6 bases from J, with 10 bases in between.

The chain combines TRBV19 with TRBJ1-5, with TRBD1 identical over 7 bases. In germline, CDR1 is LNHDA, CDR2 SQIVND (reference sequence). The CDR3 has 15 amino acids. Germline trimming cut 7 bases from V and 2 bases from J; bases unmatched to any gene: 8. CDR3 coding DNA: TGTGCCAGTAAGGAACAGGGGCAGGGCAATCAGCCCCAGCATTTT. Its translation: CASKEQGQGNQPQHF. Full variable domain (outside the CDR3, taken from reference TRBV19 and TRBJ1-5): DGGITQSPKYLFRKEGQNVTLSCEQNLNHDAMYWYRQDPGQGLRLIYYSQIVNDFQKGDIAEGYSVSREKKESFPLTVTSAQKNPTAFYLCASKEQGQGNQPQHFGDGTRLSIL.

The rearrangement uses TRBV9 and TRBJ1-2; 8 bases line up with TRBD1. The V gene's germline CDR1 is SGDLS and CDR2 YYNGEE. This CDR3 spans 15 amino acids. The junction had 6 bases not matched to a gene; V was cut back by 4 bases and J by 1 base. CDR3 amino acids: CASSSRTGFNYGYTF. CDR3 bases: TGTGCCAGCAGCTCACGGACAGGGTTTAACTATGGCTACACCTTC.

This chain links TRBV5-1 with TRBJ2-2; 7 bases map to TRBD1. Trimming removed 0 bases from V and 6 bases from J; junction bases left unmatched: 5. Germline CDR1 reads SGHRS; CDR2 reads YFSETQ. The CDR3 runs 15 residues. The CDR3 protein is CASSLGTGMAGELFF. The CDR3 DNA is TGCGCCAGCAGCTTGGGGACAGGTATGGCCGGGGAGCTGTTTTTT. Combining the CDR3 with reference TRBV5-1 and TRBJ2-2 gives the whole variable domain KAGVTQTPRYLIKTRGQQVTLSCSPISGHRSVSWYQQTPGQGLQFLFEYFSETQRNKGNFPGRFSGRQFSNSRSEMNVSTLELGDSALYLCASSLGTGMAGELFFGEGSRLTVL.

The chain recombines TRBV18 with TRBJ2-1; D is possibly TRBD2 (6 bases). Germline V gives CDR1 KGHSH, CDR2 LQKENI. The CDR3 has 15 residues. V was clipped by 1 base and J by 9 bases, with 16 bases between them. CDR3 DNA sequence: TGTGCCAGCTCACCACTACTCGGAGGGGAGAGTGAGCAGTTCTTC. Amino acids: CASSPLLGGESEQFF. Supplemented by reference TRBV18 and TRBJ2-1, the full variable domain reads NAGVMQNPRHLVRRRGQEARLRCSPMKGHSHVYWYRQLPEEGLKFMVYLQKENIIDESGMPKERFSAEFPKEGPSILRIQQVVRGDSAAYFCASSPLLGGESEQFFGPGTRLTVL.

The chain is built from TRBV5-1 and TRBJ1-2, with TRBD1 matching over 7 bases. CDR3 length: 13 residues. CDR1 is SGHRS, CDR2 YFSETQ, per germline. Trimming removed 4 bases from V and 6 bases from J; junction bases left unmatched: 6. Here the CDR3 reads CASSRGTVDGYTF. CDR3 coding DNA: TGCGCCAGCAGCAGGGGGACAGTAGATGGCTACACCTTC.

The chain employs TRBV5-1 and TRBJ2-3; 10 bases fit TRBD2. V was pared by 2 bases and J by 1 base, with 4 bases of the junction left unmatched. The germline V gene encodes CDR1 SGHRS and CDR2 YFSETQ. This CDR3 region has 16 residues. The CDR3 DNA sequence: TGCGCCAGCAGCTTTCGGCTAGCGGGGGGCACAGATACGCAGTATTTT. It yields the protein CASSFRLAGGTDTQYF.

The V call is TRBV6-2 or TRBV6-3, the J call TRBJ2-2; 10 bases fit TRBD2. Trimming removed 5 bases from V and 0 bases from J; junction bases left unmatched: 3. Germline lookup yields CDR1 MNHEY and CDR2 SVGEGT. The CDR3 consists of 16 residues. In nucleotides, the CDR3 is TGTGCCAGCAGTAGCACTAGCGGGACGAACACCGGGGAGCTGTTTTTT. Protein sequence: CASSSTSGTNTGELFF.

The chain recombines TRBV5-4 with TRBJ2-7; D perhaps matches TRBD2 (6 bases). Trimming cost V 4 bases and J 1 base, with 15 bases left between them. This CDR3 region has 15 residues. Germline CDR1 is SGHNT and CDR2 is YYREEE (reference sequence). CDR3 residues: CASSPGAGSSYEQYF. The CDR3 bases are TGTGCCAGCAGCCCCGGTGCGGGGTCTTCCTACGAGCAGTACTTC.

CDR3 in amino acids: CASSPGGGGAYEQYF. The DNA for the CDR3 is TGTGCCAGCTCACCGGGCGGCGGGGGGGCCTACGAGCAGTACTTC. This chain links TRBV18 with TRBJ2-7, with TRBD2 matching 9 bases. This CDR3 is built from 15 residues. The V gene's germline CDR1 is KGHSH and CDR2 LQKENI. The V segment lost 3 bases and the J segment 2 bases; nucleotides outside the gene matches: 5. Full variable domain (rest looked up from reference TRBV18 and TRBJ2-7): NAGVMQNPRHLVRRRGQEARLRCSPMKGHSHVYWYRQLPEEGLKFMVYLQKENIIDESGMPKERFSAEFPKEGPSILRIQQVVRGDSAAYFCASSPGGGGAYEQYFGPGTRLTVT.

CDR3 residues: CAWGAAPEAFF. The CDR3 DNA follows: TGTGCCTGGGGGGCGGCCCCTGAAGCTTTCTTT. The rearrangement joins TRBV30 to TRBJ1-1, with D possibly being TRBD1 (5 bases). Germline lookup yields CDR1 GTSNPN and CDR2 SVGIG (reference sequence). The CDR3 covers 11 residues. The V end was cut by 5 bases, the J end by 6 bases, with 10 bases between. Variable domain in full (rest from reference TRBV30 and TRBJ1-1): SQTIHQWPATLVQPVGSPLSLECTVEGTSNPNLYWYRQAAGRGLQLLFYSVGIGQISSEVPQNLSASRPQDRQFILSSKKLLLSDSGFYLCAWGAAPEAFFGQGTRLTVV.

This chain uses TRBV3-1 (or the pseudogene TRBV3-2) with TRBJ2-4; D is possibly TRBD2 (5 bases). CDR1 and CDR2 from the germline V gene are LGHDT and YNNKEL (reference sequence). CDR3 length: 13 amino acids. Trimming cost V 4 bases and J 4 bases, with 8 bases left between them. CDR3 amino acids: CASSPPGKNIQYF. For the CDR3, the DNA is TGTGCCAGCAGCCCACCGGGGAAAAACATTCAGTACTTC.

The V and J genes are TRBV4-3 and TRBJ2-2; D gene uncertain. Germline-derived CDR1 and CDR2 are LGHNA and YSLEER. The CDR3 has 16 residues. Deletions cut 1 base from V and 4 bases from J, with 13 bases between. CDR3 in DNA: TGCGCCAGCAGCCAAGTTCTTAGCTCAATCACCGGGGAGCTGTTTTTT. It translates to CASSQVLSSITGELFF.

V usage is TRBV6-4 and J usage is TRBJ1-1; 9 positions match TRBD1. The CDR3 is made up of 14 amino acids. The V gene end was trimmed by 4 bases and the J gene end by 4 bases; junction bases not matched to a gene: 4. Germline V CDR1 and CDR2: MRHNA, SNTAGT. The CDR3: CASSAGQGTTEAFF. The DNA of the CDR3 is TGTGCCAGCAGTGCCGGACAGGGGACCACTGAAGCTTTCTTT.

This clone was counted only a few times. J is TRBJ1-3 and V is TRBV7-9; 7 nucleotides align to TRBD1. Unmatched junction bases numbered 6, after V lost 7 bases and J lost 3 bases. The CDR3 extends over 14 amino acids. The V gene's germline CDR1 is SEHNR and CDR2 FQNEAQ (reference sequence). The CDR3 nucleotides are TGTGCCAGCATCCTTGACAGGGTTGGAAACACCATATATTTT. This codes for CASILDRVGNTIYF.